This TCR beta chain emerged from a study of cytomegalovirus exposure and HLA in healthy donors. Study-wide context: The Caucasian-associated ancestry cluster held over 65% of some 420 genotyped donors.

General observations from the study: Roughly uniform depth of sequencing across donors was assumed in presence/absence analyses.

Nominally healthy donors provided the samples, though records likely missed some immune exposures. Comments on this clone: Its antigen is still unknown.

The CDR3 has 16 residues. Germline V gene lookup returns CDR1 SGHTA and CDR2 FQGNSA. V gave up 2 bases and J gave up 3 bases; unmatched junction bases: 3. A multiplex PCR was run with 60 Vbeta primers and 13 Jbeta primers. The data were produced by immunoSEQ multiplex PCR, yet TCRdb's version contains in-frame clones alone and is incomplete. The data hold approximately 92,000 clones, with about 86% observed a single time. V and J are TRBV7-2 and TRBJ2-1, with TRBD2 matching over 11 bases. Sample: PBMCs. The receptor was derived from a woman between 65 and 79 years old in good health and CMV-seropositive. The CDR3 loop reads CASSLIAGGIYNEQFF. CDR3 in DNA: TGTGCCAGCAGCTTAATAGCGGGAGGGATCTACAATGAGCAGTTCTTC.